Following are 15 T cell receptor beta chains from one sample sequenced in a study of chemoradiotherapy in HPV16-positive cancers (dated 2022 in TCRdb). The library was obtained by the immunoSEQ multiplex PCR assay. TCRdb provides this immuneACCESS table in a form limited to in-frame rearrangements. Some clones are lacking; in checked studies, under half of them reflect an unresolved V gene, and why the rest are absent is not known. In this sample the table shows 6,000 to 8,500 clones, 60% to 85% of which occur a single time. About 15% of the sample goes to the ten largest clones. The specimen was collected from a patient who underwent chemoradiotherapy. These receptors were collected from a human donor with HPV-associated anogenital cancer.

This clone has a handful of counts. The rearrangement joins TRBV2 to TRBJ2-7, with 10 bases lining up with TRBD1. The V gene end was trimmed by 6 bases and the J gene end by 7 bases; junction bases not matched to a gene: 12. The CDR3 is 15 amino acids. In germline, CDR1 is SNHLY, CDR2 FYNNEI. The CDR3 spells CASSFSRDRGEEQYF. The CDR3 DNA reads as TGTGCCAGCAGCTTTTCCCGGGACAGGGGTGAAGAGCAGTACTTC.

V and J are TRBV2 and TRBJ2-5; TRBD1 aligns across 7 bases. CDR1 is SNHLY, CDR2 FYNNEI, per germline. V lost 5 bases and J lost 5; bases outside the gene matches: 11. The CDR3 has 15 amino acids. CDR3 region: CASSPLGGDGETQYF. In DNA form, the CDR3 reads TGTGCCAGCAGTCCACTAGGGGGCGATGGGGAGACCCAGTACTTC.

The V call is TRBV28, the J call TRBJ2-2; 10 bases line up with TRBD2. Germline values: CDR1 MDHEN, CDR2 SYDVKM. This CDR3 has 16 residues. V shed 2 bases and J 3 bases; nucleotides not matched to a gene: 3. The CDR3 here is CASSLRTSGYTGELFF. In nucleotides, the CDR3 is TGTGCCAGCAGTTTAAGGACTAGCGGTTACACCGGGGAGCTGTTTTTT.

This clone was recorded only once. Written as DNA, the CDR3 is TGCGCCAGCAGCCCCCAGCCCACAGGGGGGGGCACTGAAGCTTTCTTT. Residues: CASSPQPTGGGTEAFF. This sequence joins TRBV5-1 and TRBJ1-1, with 8 bases lining up with TRBD1. The trim removed 4 bases at V and 4 bases at J, leaving 12 bases unmatched. Germline V gene lookup returns CDR1 SGHRS and CDR2 YFSETQ. The CDR3 contains 16 residues.

V and J are TRBV5-1 and TRBJ2-4, with TRBD1 identical over 8 bases. Germline CDR1 is SGHRS and CDR2 is YFSETQ. This CDR3 has 14 residues. V dropped 4 bases and J dropped 8; count of bases not matched to a gene: 8. The CDR3 reads CASSIGQGADIQYF. Written as DNA, the CDR3 is TGCGCCAGCAGCATAGGACAGGGAGCCGACATTCAGTACTTC. Combining the CDR3 with reference TRBV5-1 and TRBJ2-4 gives the whole variable domain KAGVTQTPRYLIKTRGQQVTLSCSPISGHRSVSWYQQTPGQGLQFLFEYFSETQRNKGNFPGRFSGRQFSNSRSEMNVSTLELGDSALYLCASSIGQGADIQYFGAGTRLSVL.

The J gene is TRBJ2-1, the V gene TRBV18; perhaps TRBD1 as D (5 bases). The V end lost 0 bases, the J end lost 14 bases, and 17 bases lay between the germline ends. This CDR3 spans 14 amino acids. The germline gives CDR1 KGHSH, CDR2 LQKENI. This CDR3 reads CASSPPQVRDREFF. In nucleotides, the CDR3 is TGTGCCAGCTCACCACCACAGGTTAGAGATAGAGAGTTCTTC.

A single count supports this clone. The gene calls are TRBV7-2 and TRBJ2-2, with D perhaps matching TRBD2 (6 bases). CDR3 size: 14 residues. Trimming removed 2 bases at V and 7 bases at J, with 11 bases between. CDR1 SGHTA and CDR2 FQGNSA come from the germline V gene. CDR3 region: CASSLFGGYGELFF. The CDR3 DNA reads TGTGCCAGCAGCTTATTCGGGGGATACGGGGAGCTGTTTTTT. The variable domain in full, with the rest retrieved from reference TRBV7-2 and TRBJ2-2, is GAGVSQSPSNKVTEKGKDVELRCDPISGHTALYWYRQSLGQGLEFLIYFQGNSAPDKSGLPSDRFSAERTGGSVSTLTIQRTQQEDSAVYLCASSLFGGYGELFFGEGSRLTVL.

This clone occurred a few times. This chain uses TRBV6-5 with TRBJ2-1; D unclear. The germline V gene encodes CDR1 MNHEY and CDR2 SVGAGI. The V and J ends lost 2 bases and 7 bases respectively, with 9 bases between them. CDR3 size: 13 residues. CDR3 coding DNA: TGTGCCAGCAGTTACCGGCCGGAGAATGAGCAGTTCTTC. Its protein product is CASSYRPENEQFF.

V gene TRBV19 combines with J gene TRBJ2-7; perhaps TRBD1 as D (5 bases). Germline values: CDR1 LNHDA, CDR2 SQIVND (reference sequence). The V end lost 9 bases, the J end lost 6 bases, and 21 bases lay between the germline ends. CDR3 length: 14 residues. CDR3 sequence reads: CASMMQGTGGEQYF. Here the CDR3 DNA reads TGTGCCAGCATGATGCAGGGAACAGGCGGCGAGCAGTACTTC.

The chain uses TRBV28 and TRBJ2-7; D ambiguous. Germline lookup yields CDR1 MDHEN and CDR2 SYDVKM. Deletions cut 3 bases from V and 3 bases from J, with 6 bases between. The CDR3 is 12 residues long. The CDR3 loop is CASSFRVYEQYF. The CDR3 DNA reads TGTGCCAGCAGTTTCCGTGTCTACGAGCAGTACTTC.

The chain carries TRBV27 and TRBJ1-1; no definite D call. In germline, CDR1 is MNHEY, CDR2 SMNVEV (reference sequence). The CDR3 spans 13 residues. Trimming pared 4 bases from V and 0 bases from J, leaving 6 bases between. CDR3 amino acids: CASSWTVNTEAFF. The CDR3 DNA reads TGTGCCAGCAGTTGGACGGTGAACACTGAAGCTTTCTTT.

The chain carries TRBV18 and TRBJ2-3; perhaps TRBD2 as D (5 bases). The CDR3 spans 18 residues. V dropped 3 bases and J dropped 0 bases, with 19 bases sitting between them. Germline lookup yields CDR1 KGHSH and CDR2 LQKENI. CDR3 sequence reads: CASSPIPLAGESTDTQYF. The CDR3 DNA sequence: TGTGCCAGCTCACCTATCCCGCTTGCGGGCGAGAGCACAGATACGCAGTATTTT.

For the CDR3, the DNA is TGCAGCGTTGTCCAGGGAGGCACTGAAGCTTTCTTT. It specifies CSVVQGGTEAFF. The chain joins TRBV29-1 to TRBJ1-1, with a tentative D call TRBD1 (5 bases). Germline values: CDR1 SQVTM, CDR2 ANQGSEA. The CDR3 totals 12 residues. The V gene lost 4 bases and the J gene lost 4 bases, with 10 bases spanning the gap. Using reference TRBV29-1 and TRBJ1-1 for the parts outside the CDR3, the full variable domain is SAVISQKPSRDICQRGTSLTIQCQVDSQVTMMFWYRQQPGQSLTLIATANQGSEATYESGFVIDKFPISRPNLTFSTLTVSNMSPEDSSIYLCSVVQGGTEAFFGQGTRLTVV.

CDR3 DNA sequence: TGCGCCAGCAGCGGGGACGGGTATGGCTACACCTTC. Translating gives CASSGDGYGYTF. This chain links TRBV5-1 with TRBJ1-2; tentatively, D is TRBD1 (5 bases). This CDR3 is 12 amino acids long. Trimming stripped 4 bases from V and 5 bases from J, with 9 bases between. Germline CDR1 is SGHRS and CDR2 is YFSETQ.

The chain combines TRBV9 with TRBJ2-1; D remains unclear. The CDR3 loop spans 13 amino acids. Trimming took off 0 bases at V and 5 bases at J, with 6 bases between the two ends. Germline V gene sequence: CDR1 SGDLS, CDR2 YYNGEE. DNA of the CDR3: TGTGCCAGCAGCGTAGTCGTGAACAATGAGCAGTTCTTC. Protein product: CASSVVVNNEQFF.